The rows below give T cell receptor beta chains drawn from one sample of a study of naive and memory T cell subsets. TCRdb used MiXCR to reprocess the UMI-ligation and nested PCR reads, holding one entry per CDR3 protein. This sample has 130,000 to 150,000 distinct CDR3 sequences, with about a sixth found just once. Source material: naive CD4+ T cells from blood. These receptors were obtained from a human donor in good health. The CDR3 runs from the conserved cysteine through the conserved F or W. The D gene is left open where the match is weak. Expanded clones are given a class, and other clones once, few, many or no size at all.

>few|-|TRBJ1-2|TRBV6-5
CASSYDSDYGYTF
TGTGCCAGCAGTTACGACAGCGACTATGGCTACACCTTC
>-|TRBD2|TRBJ2-1|TRBV9
CASSVDGGRKFF
TGTGCCAGCAGCGTAGACGGGGGGAGGAAGTTCTTC
>-|TRBD2|TRBJ2-7|TRBV4-2
CASSQAATPGLADSYEQYF
TGTGCCAGCAGCCAGGCAGCCACCCCGGGACTAGCGGACTCCTACGAGCAGTACTTC
>few|-|TRBJ1-4|TRBV12-3/TRBV12-4
CASSFRDGDEKLFF
TGTGCCAGCAGTTTTCGGGACGGAGATGAAAAACTGTTTTTT
>many|-|TRBJ2-1|TRBV5-4
CASSRRSYNEQFF
TGTGCCAGCAGCCGCCGCTCCTACAATGAGCAGTTCTTC
>few|-|TRBJ2-3|TRBV6-2/TRBV6-3
CASSYEQGGADTQYF
TGTGCCAGCAGTTACGAGCAGGGGGGTGCAGATACGCAGTATTTT
>-|TRBD2|TRBJ2-3|TRBV20-1
CSARDSGSLDTQYF
TGCAGTGCTAGAGATAGCGGGAGTTTAGATACGCAGTATTTT
>-|TRBD2|TRBJ2-7|TRBV12-3/TRBV12-4
CASIQTGLAGGRQYF
TGTGCCAGCATACAGACCGGACTAGCGGGCGGTAGGCAGTACTTC
>few|-|TRBJ2-3|TRBV7-6
CASSLGSTLSTDTQYF
TGTGCCAGCAGCTTAGGGTCTACGTTGAGCACAGATACGCAGTATTTT
>few|-|TRBJ2-5|TRBV11-1
CASSRGRNQETQYF
TGTGCCAGCAGTCGGGGACGCAACCAAGAGACCCAGTACTTC
>few|-|TRBJ1-4|TRBV12-3/TRBV12-4
CASSPRMGRANEKLFF
TGTGCCAGCAGTCCCCGGATGGGCAGAGCCAATGAAAAACTGTTTTTT
>-|TRBD2|TRBJ2-7|TRBV18
CASSPRLAGEYEQYF
TGTGCCAGCTCACCACGGCTAGCGGGGGAATACGAGCAGTACTTC
>-|-|TRBJ1-1|TRBV7-9
CASSLDGRSLNTEAFF
TGTGCCAGCAGCTTAGACGGCAGGAGCTTGAACACTGAAGCTTTCTTT
>-|-|TRBJ2-5|TRBV5-1
CASSLTGSRETQYF
TGCGCCAGCAGCTTGACAGGGTCGCGAGAGACCCAGTACTTC
>many|TRBD2|TRBJ2-1|TRBV5-4
CASSLRLARYNEQFF
TGTGCCAGCAGCTTGAGACTAGCGCGCTACAATGAGCAGTTCTTC
>few|-|TRBJ2-7|TRBV5-1
CASSLAPAYEQYF
TGCGCCAGCAGCTTGGCGCCAGCCTACGAGCAGTACTTC
>-|-|TRBJ1-4|TRBV10-3
CAISETASNEKLFF
TGTGCCATCAGTGAGACAGCGAGTAATGAAAAACTGTTTTTT
>-|TRBD1|TRBJ1-4|TRBV12-3/TRBV12-4
CASSFLAGGIPNEKLFF
TGTGCCAGCAGTTTCCTGGCAGGGGGAATTCCTAATGAAAAACTGTTTTTT
>-|TRBD1|TRBJ2-1|TRBV7-8
CASRQQGFPNEQFF
TGTGCCAGCAGACAACAGGGGTTCCCCAATGAGCAGTTCTTC
>few|-|TRBJ2-1|TRBV6-2/TRBV6-3
CASSLGGIEQFF
TGTGCCAGCAGTCTGGGAGGTATTGAGCAGTTCTTC
>-|-|TRBJ2-2|TRBV28
CASSIVGGRGFDTGELFF
TGTGCCAGCAGCATTGTGGGGGGGAGGGGGTTCGACACCGGGGAGCTGTTTTTT
>-|TRBD1|TRBJ2-5|TRBV20-1
CSATGDSQETQYF
TGCAGTGCTACCGGGGACAGCCAAGAGACCCAGTACTTC
>-|TRBD2|TRBJ2-7|TRBV7-2
CASSPWGASGTVF
TGTGCCAGCAGCCCCTGGGGAGCTAGCGGGACTGTATTC
>-|-|TRBJ1-6|TRBV6-5
CASSYTANSPLHF
TGTGCCAGCAGTTACACAGCTAATTCACCCCTCCACTTT
>many|-|TRBJ2-3|TRBV4-1
CASSQDWSTRTQYF
TGCGCCAGCAGCCAAGATTGGAGTACACGGACGCAGTATTTT